This note documents a single T cell receptor beta chain sequence. What it binds is unknown. For naive CD8 T cells, sorting used the CD8+CD4-CCR7+CD45RA+ phenotype. The sample belongs to a study of molecular identifiers for immune sequencing clone quantification. Between the trimmed V and J ends, which lost 2 bases and 2 bases, there was a span of 16 bases. The CDR3 contains 17 residues. Germline V gene data show CDR1 as SNHLY and CDR2 as FYNNEI. Findings and caveats of the study: Over 99% of CMV-specific effector molecules, but under 1% of naive ones, were in clones above 20 copies.

In TCRdb, the PCR reads were re-called with MiXCR into one record per CDR3 protein. The repertoire includes under 600,000 distinct CDR3 sequences, 25% of them detected once, and over 0.6% sits in the top ten. This chain connects TRBV2 to TRBJ1-3, with a possible D match to TRBD1 (6 bases). This receptor was obtained from a human donor in good health. Some libraries in this study had Jurkat cell RNA spiked in. The specimen sequenced was naive CD8+ T cells from blood, with Jurkat cell RNA spiked in. As for subset: FACS-sorted CD8+CD4-CCR7+CD45RA+ naive T cells. The CDR3 loop is CASSELFRDKAGNTIYF. The CDR3 coding sequence is TGTGCCAGCAGTGAATTGTTCCGGGACAAAGCTGGAAACACCATATATTTT.